These T cell receptor beta chains were read from a single sample in a study of identical twins. Each CDR3 protein gets one entry after TCRdb re-called the 5' RACE reads with MiXCR. The profile shows about 190,000 distinct CDR3 sequences, about 16% of them singletons. The sample also formed part of further work on T cells expressing NK-cell markers.

What was sequenced was CD8+ T cells sorted from blood. The receptors derive from a woman between 18 and 29 years old in good health. Each CDR3 is given with its conserved first and last residue. A D gene is named only where the DNA matches it firmly. For some rows the clone size is stated as once, few or many, or as a class when expanded; others skip it.

J: TRBJ2-1; length: 16; D: NA; size: once; V: TRBV6-5; CDR3: CASSYSRQGGYNEQFF; DNA: TGTGCCAGCAGTTACTCTAGGCAGGGCGGATACAATGAGCAGTTCTTC
J: TRBJ2-7; length: 17; D: NA; size: few; V: TRBV12-3/TRBV12-4; CDR3: CASSMGQGFSGSYEQYF; DNA: TGTGCCAGCAGTATGGGCCAGGGGTTTTCGGGATCCTACGAGCAGTACTTC
J: TRBJ2-7; length: 14; D: TRBD1; size: NA; V: TRBV7-8; CDR3: CASSHRDRRNEQYF; DNA: TGTGCCAGCAGCCACCGGGACAGGCGTAACGAGCAGTACTTC
J: TRBJ1-1; length: 14; D: TRBD1; size: NA; V: TRBV12-3/TRBV12-4; CDR3: CASSVQGAATEAFF; DNA: TGTGCCAGCAGTGTCCAGGGGGCTGCCACTGAAGCTTTCTTT
J: TRBJ2-1; length: 11; D: NA; size: few; V: TRBV19; CDR3: CASSNWNEQFF; DNA: TGTGCCAGTAGTAACTGGAATGAGCAGTTCTTC
J: TRBJ1-2; length: 14; D: TRBD1; size: few; V: TRBV25-1; CDR3: CASSEWDRGYGYTF; DNA: TGTGCCAGCAGTGAATGGGACAGGGGATACGGCTACACCTTC
J: TRBJ2-3; length: 13; D: NA; size: few; V: TRBV14; CDR3: CASSPPSGDTQYF; DNA: TGTGCCAGCAGCCCCCCTTCGGGGGATACGCAGTATTTT
J: TRBJ1-6; length: 14; D: NA; size: few; V: TRBV6-1; CDR3: CASRQKGGSSPLHF; DNA: TGTGCCAGCAGACAGAAGGGAGGGTCTTCACCCCTCCACTTT
J: TRBJ2-7; length: 15; D: TRBD2; size: once; V: TRBV3-1; CDR3: CASCQEGGRTYEQYF; DNA: TGTGCCTCCTGCCAAGAAGGCGGGAGGACCTACGAGCAGTACTTC
J: TRBJ1-2; length: 13; D: NA; size: NA; V: TRBV27; CDR3: CASRLGTGNGYTF; DNA: TGTGCCAGCAGGCTCGGGACGGGTAATGGCTACACCTTC
J: TRBJ2-3; length: 14; D: TRBD2; size: NA; V: TRBV9; CDR3: CASRRGGFTDTQYF; DNA: TGTGCCAGTCGCCGCGGGGGATTCACAGATACGCAGTATTTT
J: TRBJ1-2; length: 13; D: NA; size: few; V: TRBV12-3/TRBV12-4; CDR3: CASSFIQGGGYTF; DNA: TGTGCCAGCAGTTTCATCCAGGGAGGTGGCTACACCTTC
J: TRBJ2-1; length: 14; D: NA; size: few; V: TRBV4-2; CDR3: CASSHEETYNEQFF; DNA: TGTGCCAGCAGCCACGAGGAGACGTACAATGAGCAGTTCTTC
J: TRBJ2-2; length: 15; D: NA; size: NA; V: TRBV6-2/TRBV6-3; CDR3: CASSYSPSATGELFF; DNA: TGTGCCAGCAGTTACAGTCCTAGCGCCACCGGGGAGCTGTTTTTT
J: TRBJ2-2; length: 16; D: NA; size: few; V: TRBV4-3; CDR3: CASSQFAGGDTGELFF; DNA: TGCGCCAGCAGCCAATTTGCAGGAGGGGACACCGGGGAGCTGTTTTTT
J: TRBJ1-2; length: 16; D: NA; size: few; V: TRBV12-3/TRBV12-4; CDR3: CASSSLFGEDFHGYTF; DNA: TGTGCCAGCAGTAGTCTTTTCGGGGAGGACTTTCATGGCTACACCTTC
J: TRBJ2-7; length: 12; D: NA; size: few; V: TRBV7-9; CDR3: CASSLEGSEQYF; DNA: TGTGCCAGCAGCTTAGAGGGCAGCGAGCAGTACTTC
J: TRBJ2-7; length: 15; D: TRBD1; size: NA; V: TRBV9; CDR3: CASSARTGASYEQYF; DNA: TGTGCCAGCAGCGCTCGGACAGGAGCGTCCTACGAGCAGTACTTC
J: TRBJ2-7; length: 14; D: NA; size: few; V: TRBV29-1; CDR3: CSVEVPGTSYEQYF; DNA: TGCAGCGTTGAAGTCCCCGGGACCTCCTACGAGCAGTACTTC
J: TRBJ2-5; length: 13; D: NA; size: few; V: TRBV13; CDR3: CASSMTIQETQYF; DNA: TGTGCCAGCAGCATGACTATCCAAGAGACCCAGTACTTC
J: TRBJ2-7; length: 16; D: TRBD1; size: NA; V: TRBV12-5; CDR3: CASGTLQDRGSYEQYF; DNA: TGTGCTAGTGGGACCCTCCAGGACAGGGGTAGCTACGAGCAGTACTTC
J: TRBJ2-1; length: 15; D: NA; size: few; V: TRBV10-3; CDR3: CAISEGRGKYNEQFF; DNA: TGTGCCATCAGTGAGGGCAGGGGAAAGTACAATGAGCAGTTCTTC
J: TRBJ1-1; length: 13; D: TRBD1; size: few; V: TRBV29-1; CDR3: CSVKNRGSTEAFF; DNA: TGCAGCGTCAAGAACAGGGGATCAACTGAAGCTTTCTTT
J: TRBJ1-1; length: 13; D: NA; size: NA; V: TRBV19; CDR3: CASSPAAGTEAFF; DNA: TGTGCCAGTAGTCCAGCCGCGGGCACTGAAGCTTTCTTT
J: TRBJ2-2; length: 16; D: TRBD2; size: few; V: TRBV5-6; CDR3: CASSWGLAGYSGELFF; DNA: TGTGCCAGCAGCTGGGGACTAGCGGGCTACAGCGGGGAGCTGTTTTTT
J: TRBJ2-1; length: 11; D: NA; size: NA; V: TRBV7-9; CDR3: CASRNYNEQFF; DNA: TGTGCCAGCCGGAACTACAATGAGCAGTTCTTC
J: TRBJ1-1; length: 15; D: NA; size: few; V: TRBV7-9; CDR3: CASSLGRRDGTEAFF; DNA: TGTGCCAGCAGCTTAGGTCGCCGCGACGGGACTGAAGCTTTCTTT
J: TRBJ2-4; length: 14; D: NA; size: NA; V: TRBV15; CDR3: CATSAPLGKNIQYF; DNA: TGTGCCACCAGCGCCCCATTAGGCAAAAACATTCAGTACTTC
J: TRBJ2-7; length: 15; D: NA; size: NA; V: TRBV6-5; CDR3: CASSYSAGLSYEQYF; DNA: TGTGCCAGCAGTTACTCTGCAGGTCTCTCCTACGAGCAGTACTTC
J: TRBJ1-4; length: 14; D: NA; size: NA; V: TRBV27; CDR3: CASSFRRVGEKLFF; DNA: TGTGCCAGCAGTTTTCGCAGGGTGGGAGAAAAACTGTTTTTT
J: TRBJ1-6; length: 13; D: NA; size: NA; V: TRBV25-1; CDR3: CASSEYVTSPLHF; DNA: TGTGCCAGCAGTGAATACGTTACCTCACCCCTCCACTTT
J: TRBJ2-5; length: 17; D: NA; size: NA; V: TRBV18; CDR3: CASSRGPGSAREETQYF; DNA: TGTGCCAGCTCACGTGGGCCGGGGTCGGCAAGAGAAGAGACCCAGTACTTC
J: TRBJ2-7; length: 14; D: TRBD2; size: NA; V: TRBV29-1; CDR3: CSVERGLAPYEQYF; DNA: TGCAGCGTTGAACGTGGACTAGCACCGTACGAGCAGTACTTC
J: TRBJ1-1; length: 15; D: NA; size: many; V: TRBV5-1; CDR3: CASSLRGAPTAEAFF; DNA: TGCGCCAGCAGCCTCCGTGGCGCGCCTACGGCTGAAGCTTTCTTT
J: TRBJ1-1; length: 14; D: NA; size: many; V: TRBV12-3/TRBV12-4; CDR3: CASSLTGGGTEAFF; DNA: TGTGCCAGCAGTTTGACCGGGGGTGGGACTGAAGCTTTCTTT
J: TRBJ1-1; length: 15; D: NA; size: NA; V: TRBV20-1; CDR3: CSARDRRRLNTEAFF; DNA: TGCAGTGCTAGAGATCGTAGGAGATTGAACACTGAAGCTTTCTTT
J: TRBJ2-3; length: 13; D: TRBD1; size: NA; V: TRBV2; CDR3: CARGQLGTDTQYF; DNA: TGTGCCAGGGGACAGCTAGGCACAGATACGCAGTATTTT
J: TRBJ2-7; length: 14; D: NA; size: few; V: TRBV12-3/TRBV12-4; CDR3: CASSFAGQTYEQYF; DNA: TGTGCCAGCAGTTTTGCGGGACAAACCTACGAGCAGTACTTC
J: TRBJ1-2; length: 14; D: TRBD1; size: NA; V: TRBV6-5; CDR3: CASSSRTGWNGYTF; DNA: TGTGCCAGCAGTTCCCGGACAGGGTGGAATGGCTACACCTTC
J: TRBJ2-7; length: 17; D: TRBD2; size: few; V: TRBV9; CDR3: CASSPRLGRDYSYEQYF; DNA: TGTGCCAGCAGCCCCCGGTTGGGCCGGGACTACTCCTACGAGCAGTACTTC
J: TRBJ2-7; length: 15; D: TRBD1; size: few; V: TRBV7-9; CDR3: CASSPRQGPTYEQYF; DNA: TGTGCCAGCAGCCCCCGACAGGGACCCACCTACGAGCAGTACTTC
J: TRBJ2-1; length: 12; D: NA; size: NA; V: TRBV20-1; CDR3: CSARTGLNEQFF; DNA: TGCAGTGCTAGAACCGGACTCAATGAGCAGTTCTTC
J: TRBJ2-3; length: 16; D: TRBD2; size: few; V: TRBV4-3; CDR3: CASSLGGTVGTDTQYF; DNA: TGCGCCAGCAGCCTGGGGGGGACGGTCGGCACAGATACGCAGTATTTT
J: TRBJ1-1; length: 13; D: NA; size: NA; V: TRBV29-1; CDR3: CSVGPRAGTEAFF; DNA: TGCAGCGTTGGACCCAGGGCCGGGACTGAAGCTTTCTTT
J: TRBJ2-3; length: 16; D: TRBD2; size: many; V: TRBV20-1; CDR3: CSASGLAGVVIDTQYF; DNA: TGCAGTGCTAGCGGGCTAGCGGGAGTGGTCATTGATACGCAGTATTTT
J: TRBJ2-3; length: 16; D: TRBD2; size: NA; V: TRBV20-1; CDR3: CSAEPSSGGPTDTQYF; DNA: TGCAGTGCAGAACCCTCTAGCGGGGGGCCTACAGATACGCAGTATTTT
J: TRBJ2-1; length: 14; D: NA; size: few; V: TRBV7-9; CDR3: CASSSGQSHNEQFF; DNA: TGTGCCAGCAGCTCCGGACAGAGCCACAATGAGCAGTTCTTC
J: TRBJ2-1; length: 15; D: TRBD2; size: NA; V: TRBV6-1; CDR3: CASRRLAGPYNEQFF; DNA: TGTGCCAGCAGAAGACTAGCGGGACCCTACAATGAGCAGTTCTTC
J: TRBJ1-2; length: 13; D: NA; size: NA; V: TRBV6-1; CDR3: CASRLHSHYGYTF; DNA: TGTGCCAGCAGACTCCACAGTCACTATGGCTACACCTTC